This T cell receptor (beta chain) was obtained from a study of Ad26.COV2.S vaccination and SARS-CoV-2 variants. About the study: Into the muscle, Ad26.COV2.S was dosed once or twice, 56 days apart. Study-wide results and limits: It was vaccine recipients, not placebo recipients, who had the higher spike-specific TCR breadth. Spike-specific CD8+ and CD4+ T cell responses reportedly showed substantial breadth after vaccination.

Treatment specified: 15 to 20 received Ad26.COV2.S at low or high dose, single or two shots; 5 received placebo; per-sample allocation not given. Sampling occurred on day 63 after the first vaccine or placebo injection. The table came from immunoSEQ multiplex PCR; TCRdb's copy has only in-frame clones and leaves some out. Of approximately 420,000 clones in the sample, more than 75% were seen once. On this clone: The antigen is undetermined.

V dropped 11 bases and J dropped 2 bases, with 13 bases sitting between them. Germline assignment: CDR1 MNHEY and CDR2 SVGAGI. The CDR3 runs 13 residues. This sample comprised peripheral blood, obtained in a trial of Ad26.COV2.S vaccine versus placebo. The chain combines TRBV6-5 with TRBJ1-5, with TRBD1 as a possible D gene (5 bases). This TCR was recovered from a person between 18 and 60 years old who received the Ad26.COV2.S COVID-19 vaccine or a placebo. Here the CDR3 reads CAGGTRGNQPQHF. For the CDR3, the DNA is TGTGCCGGCGGGACGCGAGGCAATCAGCCCCAGCATTTT.